The following is a T cell receptor (beta chain) sequence with its context. Its antigen is unidentified. This specimen comes from a study of PD-L1 blockade in urothelial cancer. Overall study context: The patients' atezolizumab therapy, 1,200 mg intravenously every 3 weeks, started at some point between 2013 and 2014. There were a median of approximately 150,000 T cells in blood samples. Whole-study findings and limits: When pretreatment blood TCR clonality was below the median, it predicted better survival.

Regarding time point: peripheral blood 6 weeks after treatment start. Profiled with immunoSEQ multiplex PCR; TCRdb holds only in-frame clones, not every one. The sample consists of about 45,000 clones, roughly 82% of them appearing once. Source: PBMCs, taken around atezolizumab (anti-PD-L1) treatment. The origin of this receptor is a man aged 55 to 69 with urothelial cancer.

The CDR3 is CASAWTGGNTEAFF. The CDR3 nucleotides are TGTGCCAGCGCATGGACAGGAGGGAACACTGAAGCTTTCTTT. This sequence joins TRBV2 and TRBJ1-1; 7 bases line up with TRBD1. The length of the CDR3 is 14 residues. V shed 8 bases, J shed 1 base, and the junction held 7 bases outside the gene matches. Germline CDR1 is SNHLY and CDR2 is FYNNEI.